This T cell receptor (beta chain) was retrieved from a study of cytomegalovirus exposure and HLA in healthy donors. As regards this clone: Its target is not known.

Method: immunoSEQ multiplex PCR; TCRdb's copy keeps in-frame clones and lacks some. The sample consists of roughly 150,000 clones, about nine tenths of them appearing once. Regarding the study as a whole: Most TCR sequences proved rare, with some public TCRs found in many donors. Researchers catalogued approximately 170 TCR beta chains as cytomegalovirus-associated.

The source of this sequence is a woman in her 30s in good health and CMV-seronegative. Source material: PBMCs.

CDR3 amino acids: CASSPLAGAPGELFF. For the CDR3, the DNA is TGCGCCAGCAGCCCCCTAGCGGGGGCCCCCGGGGAGCTGTTTTTT. The chain recombines TRBV5-1 with TRBJ2-2; 10 bases are a match to TRBD2. Unmatched junction bases numbered 6, after V lost 4 bases and J lost 6 bases. Germline V lookup: CDR1 SGHRS, CDR2 YFSETQ. This CDR3 has 15 amino acids.